This T cell receptor (beta chain) emerged from a study of blood T cell repertoires in COVID-19. Study overall: Sources were T cells, B-cell-depleted T cells, or PBMCs; the material itself was cDNA or gDNA.

Clones were read by immunoSEQ multiplex PCR, and TCRdb kept only the in-frame ones, dropping some. The data hold 75,000 to 100,000 clones, with around four fifths observed a single time. Deletions cut 4 bases from V and 8 bases from J, with 15 bases between. The V gene's germline CDR1 is SGHRS and CDR2 YFSETQ. This CDR3 has 14 residues. V is TRBV5-1 and J is TRBJ2-2; tentative D call: TRBD2 (6 bases). This receptor was taken from a human donor in a cohort sampled during active COVID-19. Source material: peripheral blood. CDR3 sequence (DNA): TGCGCCAGCAGCGTAACCGGGACTGGGGGGGAGCTGTTTTTT. Protein: CASSVTGTGGELFF.